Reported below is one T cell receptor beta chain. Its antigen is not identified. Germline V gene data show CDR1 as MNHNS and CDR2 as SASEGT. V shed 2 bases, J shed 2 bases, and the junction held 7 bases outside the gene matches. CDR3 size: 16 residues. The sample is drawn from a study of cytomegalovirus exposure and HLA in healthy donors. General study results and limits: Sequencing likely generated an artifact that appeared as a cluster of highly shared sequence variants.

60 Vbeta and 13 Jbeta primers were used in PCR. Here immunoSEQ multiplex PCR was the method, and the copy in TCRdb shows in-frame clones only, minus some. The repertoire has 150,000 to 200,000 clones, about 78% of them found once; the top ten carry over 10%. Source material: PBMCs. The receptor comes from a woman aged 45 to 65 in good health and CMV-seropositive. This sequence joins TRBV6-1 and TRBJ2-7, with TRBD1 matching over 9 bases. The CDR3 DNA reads TGTGCCAGCAGTGAACCCCGGGACAGGGAAACCTACGAGCAGTACTTC. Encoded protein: CASSEPRDRETYEQYF.